The 20 T cell receptor beta chains below all came from one sample that was sequenced in a study of blood T cell repertoires in COVID-19 (dated by TCRdb to 2018 to 2020). Libraries were constructed by the immunoSEQ multiplex PCR assay. TCRdb provides this immuneACCESS table in a form limited to in-frame rearrangements. Some clones are lacking; in checked studies, under half of them reflect an unresolved V gene, and why the rest are absent is not known. The sample profile shows about 270,000 clones; about nine tenths of them were found once. The ten largest clones represent 4.1% of the sample. Material: PBMCs or T cells enriched from blood (not recorded which). These receptors were collected from a woman in her 30s with acute COVID-19.

The chain is built from TRBV28 and TRBJ1-1; 7 bases align to TRBD1. J gave up 6 bases and V 4 bases, and 17 bases lay outside the gene matches. Looked up from germline, CDR1 is MDHEN and CDR2 is SYDVKM. The CDR3 is 17 amino acids. The CDR3: CASSSPLTGEPSPEAFF. CDR3 nucleotides: TGTGCCAGCAGTTCTCCCCTTACAGGGGAGCCTAGTCCTGAAGCTTTCTTT.

The rearrangement joins TRBV28 to TRBJ1-6; no reliable D call. The CDR3 spans 14 residues. V was clipped by 5 bases and J by 3 bases, with 8 bases between them. Germline values: CDR1 MDHEN, CDR2 SYDVKM. CDR3 loop: CASSIDIYNSPLHF. In DNA, the CDR3 is TGTGCCAGCAGTATCGACATCTATAATTCACCCCTCCACTTT.

The rearrangement joins TRBV6-2 or TRBV6-3 to TRBJ2-3, with D tentatively TRBD1 (5 bases). The germline gives CDR1 MNHEY, CDR2 SVGEGT. The CDR3 length is 16 residues. V was pared by 4 bases and J by 1 base, with 15 bases between. The CDR3 DNA is TGTGCCAGCAGTTCGACAGTGCCGTTCGGCACAGATACGCAGTATTTT. It yields the protein CASSSTVPFGTDTQYF.

The CDR3 here is CASSLVVRLQNEQFF. The CDR3 nucleotides are TGTGCCAGCAGCTTAGTGGTGAGACTCCAGAATGAGCAGTTCTTC. The V and J genes are TRBV11-2 and TRBJ2-1; unclear D gene. CDR1 is SGHAT and CDR2 is FQNNGV in the germline V gene. This CDR3 is 15 amino acids long. V dropped 1 base and J dropped 7 bases, with 14 bases sitting between them.

The chain couples TRBV28 to TRBJ2-7; the match to TRBD2 covers 7 bases. The trim removed 5 bases at V and 2 bases at J, leaving 9 bases unmatched. CDR3 size: 15 residues. Germline loops: CDR1 MDHEN, CDR2 SYDVKM. The CDR3 region is CASSTAASGPYEQYF. Written as DNA, the CDR3 is TGTGCCAGCAGTACTGCGGCTAGCGGACCCTACGAGCAGTACTTC.

The gene calls are TRBV28 and TRBJ2-7; TRBD1 might be the D (6 bases). The ends were cut back, 2 bases at V and 1 base at J, with 21 bases in the middle. The germline CDR1 and CDR2 sequences are MDHEN and SYDVKM. The CDR3 extends over 18 amino acids. CDR3 in DNA: TGTGCCAGCAGTTTAATATTCGCCCCCGGGACACCATCCTACGAGCAGTACTTC. Encoded protein: CASSLIFAPGTPSYEQYF.

The V gene is TRBV27, the J gene TRBJ2-1; 7 nucleotides match TRBD2. There are 15 residues in the CDR3. Trimming took 3 bases from V and 5 from J; bases not matched to a gene: 7. Germline V gives CDR1 MNHEY, CDR2 SMNVEV (reference sequence). CDR3 DNA: TGTGCCAGCAGTTTTGGGGCGGGAGCCAACAATGAGCAGTTCTTC. This encodes CASSFGAGANNEQFF.

The chain carries TRBV24-1 and TRBJ1-1; D is unclear. CDR3 length equals 16 residues. The ends were cut back, 5 bases at V and 1 base at J, with 16 bases in the middle. Germline values: CDR1 KGHDR, CDR2 SFDVKD. As DNA, the CDR3 is TGTGCCACCAGTGTAACAGCCTATCGGCGGAACACTGAAGCTTTCTTT. Translation: CATSVTAYRRNTEAFF.

The chain couples TRBV3-1 (or the pseudogene TRBV3-2) to TRBJ2-1, with D tentatively TRBD2 (7 bases). V lost 2 bases and J 6 bases, leaving 17 bases between the germline ends. The V gene's germline CDR1 is LGHDT and CDR2 YNNKEL (reference sequence). The CDR3 is 16 residues long. The CDR3 reads CASSQTYAGASNEQFF. DNA for the CDR3: TGTGCCAGCAGCCAAACATATGCGGGGGCTTCCAATGAGCAGTTCTTC.

This clone was counted a single time. The gene calls are TRBV18 and TRBJ2-7, with 9 bases identical to TRBD1. CDR1 KGHSH and CDR2 LQKENI come from the germline V gene. There are 14 residues in the CDR3. With 3 bases clipped from V and 5 bases from J, the junction kept 5 bases outside the gene matches. Here the CDR3 DNA reads TGTGCCAGCTCACCCTTGGGACAGGGCCACGAGCAGTACTTC. It yields the protein CASSPLGQGHEQYF. The full variable domain, with the rest looked up from reference TRBV18 and TRBJ2-7, is NAGVMQNPRHLVRRRGQEARLRCSPMKGHSHVYWYRQLPEEGLKFMVYLQKENIIDESGMPKERFSAEFPKEGPSILRIQQVVRGDSAAYFCASSPLGQGHEQYFGPGTRLTVT.

Details on this clone: Other DNA sequences in the same sample also yield this CDR3. The V gene is TRBV18, the J gene TRBJ2-7; possibly TRBD2 for D (6 bases). This CDR3 contains 13 residues. V was shortened by 4 bases and J by 6 bases, with 13 bases between the two germline ends. The germline V gene encodes CDR1 KGHSH and CDR2 LQKENI. The CDR3 bases are TGTGCCAGCTCACGCGATAGCGGCGGCGAGCAGTACTTC. Translated, it gives CASSRDSGGEQYF.

V gene TRBV5-1 combines with J gene TRBJ2-1, with 8 bases lining up with TRBD2. Unmatched junction bases numbered 6, after V lost 5 bases and J lost 2 bases. The CDR3 contains 15 residues. Germline V gene sequence: CDR1 SGHRS, CDR2 YFSETQ. The CDR3 here is CASRRAGAPYNEQFF. DNA of the CDR3: TGCGCCAGCAGGCGAGCGGGAGCCCCCTACAATGAGCAGTTCTTC.

The gene calls are TRBV3-1 (or the pseudogene TRBV3-2) and TRBJ2-3; 7 nucleotides line up with TRBD2. Germline V gives CDR1 LGHDT, CDR2 YNNKEL (reference sequence). This CDR3 is 15 amino acids long. The V and J ends lost 1 base and 4 bases, in that order; junction bases with no gene match: 5. CDR3 nucleotides: TGTGCCAGCAGCCAAGTTGCGGGAGTCGCAGATACGCAGTATTTT. It encodes CASSQVAGVADTQYF.

This chain joins TRBV18 and TRBJ1-1; possible D gene TRBD1, 6 bases. Trimming removed 3 bases at V and 2 bases at J, with 16 bases between. Looked up from germline, CDR1 is KGHSH and CDR2 is LQKENI. This CDR3 comprises 16 residues. In DNA form, the CDR3 reads TGTGCCAGCTCACCCACCTGGACAGAGTTTAACACTGAAGCTTTCTTT. This codes for CASSPTWTEFNTEAFF.

The chain recombines TRBV4-1 with TRBJ1-4; D is unclear. This CDR3 comprises 15 residues. CDR1 is MGHRA and CDR2 is YSYEKL in the germline V gene. V was cut by 1 base and J by 5 bases, with 11 bases left in between. The CDR3 region has the DNA TGCGCCAGCAGCCAAGGGGGAGGGTTAAATGAAAAACTGTTTTTT. It yields the protein CASSQGGGLNEKLFF.

This rearrangement joins TRBV24-1 to TRBJ2-2; 8 bases align to TRBD1. The CDR3 sequence is 16 residues long. The germline CDR1 and CDR2 sequences are KGHDR and SFDVKD. Germline trimming cut 4 bases from V and 4 bases from J; bases unmatched to any gene: 7. CDR3 loop: CATSDFGQGGTGELFF. In DNA form, the CDR3 reads TGTGCCACCAGTGACTTTGGACAGGGTGGCACCGGGGAGCTGTTTTTT.

DNA of the CDR3: TGTGCCAGCAGCTCGCCGGGCAGGGGCCTTTCGGACTATGGCTACACCTTC. Residues: CASSSPGRGLSDYGYTF. This chain joins TRBV5-8 and TRBJ1-2, with D maybe TRBD1 (6 bases). V shed 3 bases and J shed 3 bases, with 21 bases lying between them. Germline lookup yields CDR1 SGHTS and CDR2 YDEGEE. The CDR3 is made up of 17 amino acids.

The V gene is TRBV28, the J gene TRBJ2-1; 14 nucleotides align to TRBD2. From germline, CDR1 is MDHEN and CDR2 SYDVKM. This CDR3 has 15 residues. The V and J ends lost 3 bases and 8 bases, in that order; junction bases with no gene match: 3. The CDR3 sequence is CASSFGLAGGDEQFF. DNA for the CDR3: TGTGCCAGCAGTTTCGGACTAGCGGGAGGAGATGAGCAGTTCTTC.

This clone has a handful of counts. V gene TRBV4-1 combines with J gene TRBJ2-7, with 9 bases fitting TRBD1. Germline-derived CDR1 and CDR2 are MGHRA and YSYEKL. J gave up 4 bases and V 1 base, and 5 bases lay outside the gene matches. The CDR3 has 15 residues. The CDR3 region is CASSQVDRGNYEQYF. The CDR3 coding sequence is TGCGCCAGCAGCCAAGTGGACAGGGGTAATTACGAGCAGTACTTC.

This clone was observed a handful of times. J is TRBJ2-7 and V is TRBV7-9; D is perhaps TRBD1 (6 bases). The CDR3 runs 15 residues. Germline values: CDR1 SEHNR, CDR2 FQNEAQ (reference sequence). Trimming took 2 bases from V and 5 from J, leaving 16 bases between them. CDR3 residues: CASSLFSAGDHEQYF. CDR3 sequence (DNA): TGTGCCAGCAGCTTATTCAGCGCAGGGGACCACGAGCAGTACTTC.